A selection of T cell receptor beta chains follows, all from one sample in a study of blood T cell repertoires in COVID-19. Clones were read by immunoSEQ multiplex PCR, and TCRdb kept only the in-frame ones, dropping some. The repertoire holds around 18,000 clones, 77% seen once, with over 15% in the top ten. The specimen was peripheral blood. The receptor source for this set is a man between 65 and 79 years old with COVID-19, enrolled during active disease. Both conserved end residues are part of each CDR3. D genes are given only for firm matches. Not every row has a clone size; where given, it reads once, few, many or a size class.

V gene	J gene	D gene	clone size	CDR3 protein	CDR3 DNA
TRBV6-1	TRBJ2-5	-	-	CASSEHQGQETQYF	TGTGCCAGCAGTGAACATCAGGGTCAGGAGACCCAGTACTTC
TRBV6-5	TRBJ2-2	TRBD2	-	CASSSGTRPGELFF	TGTGCCAGCAGTTCCGGGACTAGGCCCGGGGAGCTGTTTTTT
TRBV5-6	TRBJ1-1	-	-	CASSFKDLLSPEAFF	TGTGCCAGCAGCTTTAAGGACTTGTTGAGCCCTGAAGCTTTCTTT
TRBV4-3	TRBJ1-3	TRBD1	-	CASSQEDRPGGNTIYF	TGCGCCAGCAGCCAAGAGGACAGGCCGGGCGGAAACACCATATATTTT
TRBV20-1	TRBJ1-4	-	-	CSASQSATNEKLFF	TGCAGTGCTAGTCAGTCCGCAACTAATGAAAAACTGTTTTTT
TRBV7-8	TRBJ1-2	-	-	CASTTMGAGVGYTF	TGTGCCAGCACCACGATGGGGGCGGGTGTCGGCTACACCTTC
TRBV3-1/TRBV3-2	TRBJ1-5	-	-	CASSQGSRQPQHF	TGTGCCAGCAGCCAGGGGAGCAGGCAGCCCCAGCATTTT
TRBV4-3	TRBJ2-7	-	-	CASSQPSGGVNEQYF	TGCGCCAGCAGCCAACCCAGCGGCGGGGTAAACGAGCAGTACTTC
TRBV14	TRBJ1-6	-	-	CASSQEWGRDSPLHF	TGTGCCAGCAGCCAAGAGTGGGGCCGTGATTCACCCCTCCACTTT
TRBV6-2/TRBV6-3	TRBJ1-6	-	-	CASSYIRVGSPLHF	TGTGCCAGCAGTTACATCAGGGTCGGTTCACCCCTCCACTTT
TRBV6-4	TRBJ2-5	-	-	CASSARVQETQYF	TGTGCCAGCAGCGCCCGGGTCCAAGAGACCCAGTACTTC
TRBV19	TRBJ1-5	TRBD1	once	CASSGTAINNQPQHF	TGTGCCAGTAGTGGGACAGCGATTAACAATCAGCCCCAGCATTTT
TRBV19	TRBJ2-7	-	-	CASSLGGPDTGYEQYF	TGTGCCAGTAGCTTAGGAGGGCCCGACACCGGATACGAGCAGTACTTC
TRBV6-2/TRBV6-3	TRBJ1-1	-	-	CASSPGHMNTEAFF	TGTGCCAGCAGTCCCGGACACATGAACACTGAAGCTTTCTTT
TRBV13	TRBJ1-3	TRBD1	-	CASSSVRDRFLLFGNTIYF	TGTGCCAGCAGCTCAGTTAGGGACAGATTTTTACTCTTTGGAAACACCATATATTTT
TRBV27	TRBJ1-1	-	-	CASSSSNRRAFF	-
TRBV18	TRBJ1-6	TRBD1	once	CASSPGTGGSNSPLHF	TGTGCCAGCTCACCCGGGACAGGGGGCTCTAATTCACCCCTCCACTTT
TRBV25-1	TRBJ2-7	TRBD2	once	CASCPGGLLEQYF	TGTGCCAGCTGCCCGGGGGGTCTGCTCGAGCAGTACTTC
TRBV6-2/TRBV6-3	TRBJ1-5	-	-	CASSYSYALGHQPQHF	TGTGCCAGCAGTTACTCCTACGCCCTAGGCCATCAGCCCCAGCATTTT
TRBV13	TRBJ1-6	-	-	CASSSNGASPLHF	TGTGCCAGCAGCTCCAACGGTGCTTCACCCCTCCACTTT
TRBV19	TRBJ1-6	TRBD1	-	CASSLTGITYNSPLHF	TGTGCCAGTAGTCTGACAGGGATTACCTATAATTCACCCCTCCACTTT
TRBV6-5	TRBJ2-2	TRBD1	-	CASSPGTGGSGELFF	TGTGCCAGCAGCCCCGGGACAGGGGGCTCAGGGGAGCTGTTTTTT